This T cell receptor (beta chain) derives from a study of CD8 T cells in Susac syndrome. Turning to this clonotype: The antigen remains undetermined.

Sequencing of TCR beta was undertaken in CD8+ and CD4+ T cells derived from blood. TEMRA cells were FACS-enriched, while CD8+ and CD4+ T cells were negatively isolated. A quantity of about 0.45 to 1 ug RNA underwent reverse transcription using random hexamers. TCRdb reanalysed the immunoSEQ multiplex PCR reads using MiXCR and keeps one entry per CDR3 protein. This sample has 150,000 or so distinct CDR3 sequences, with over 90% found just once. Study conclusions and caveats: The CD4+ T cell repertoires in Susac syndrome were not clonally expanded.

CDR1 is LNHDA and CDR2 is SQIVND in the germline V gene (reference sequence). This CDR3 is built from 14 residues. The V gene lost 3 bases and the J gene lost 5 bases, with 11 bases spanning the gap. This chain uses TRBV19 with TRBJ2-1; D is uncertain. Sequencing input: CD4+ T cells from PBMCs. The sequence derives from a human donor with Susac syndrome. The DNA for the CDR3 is TGTGCCAGTAGTATCTCAAGACTTAACAATGAGCAGTTCTTC. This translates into CASSISRLNNEQFF.